This T cell receptor beta chain was identified during a study of identical twins. Study-level results: Insertions were reduced in abundant cord blood beta clonotypes but not in memory repertoires. Cross-sectional statistics, not tracking of the same donors, supported the conclusions.

Via MiXCR, TCRdb re-called the 5' RACE reads, giving one row per CDR3 protein. The table includes about 700,000 distinct CDR3 sequences, 6% to 6.5% detected once. Comments on this clonotype: Its antigen is unidentified.

The sequence derives from a man aged 18 to 29 in good health. The sequencing input was naive T cells sorted from blood.

DNA of the CDR3: TGTGCCAGCACATCGGGAGGGGCTAACACTGAAGCTTTCTTT. This sequence encodes CASTSGGANTEAFF. J is TRBJ1-1 and V is TRBV12-3 or TRBV12-4; maybe TRBD1 (5 bases). The CDR3 covers 14 residues. V shed 7 bases and J shed 2 bases, with 14 bases lying between them.